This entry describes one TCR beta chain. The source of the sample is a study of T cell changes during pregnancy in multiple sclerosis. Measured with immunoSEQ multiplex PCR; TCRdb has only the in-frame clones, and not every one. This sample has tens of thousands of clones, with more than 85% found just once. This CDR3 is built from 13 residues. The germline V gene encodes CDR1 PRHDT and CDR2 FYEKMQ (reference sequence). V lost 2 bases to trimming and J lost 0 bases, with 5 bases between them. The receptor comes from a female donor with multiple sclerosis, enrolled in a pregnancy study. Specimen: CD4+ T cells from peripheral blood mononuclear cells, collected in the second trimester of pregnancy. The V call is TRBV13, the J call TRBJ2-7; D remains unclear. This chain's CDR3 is CASSLPSSYEQYF. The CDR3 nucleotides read TGTGCCAGCAGCTTACCTAGCTCCTACGAGCAGTACTTC.